The sequence of this T cell receptor (beta chain) was determined in a study of CD8 T cells in ankylosing spondylitis. For TCR beta, libraries came from quantitative 5'-RACE with molecular barcodes. TCRdb re-called the 5' RACE reads through MiXCR, storing one row per CDR3 protein. There are roughly 130,000 distinct CDR3 sequences in the sample; roughly 8% occur only once, and roughly 8% lies in the top ten. This clonotype was counted at least ten times. Its target is not known. Per the germline V gene, CDR1 is SGDLS and CDR2 is YYNGEE. After removal of 3 bases from V and 0 bases from J, the junction contained 18 bases not matched to a gene. The CDR3 has 20 amino acids. Points from the study as a whole: The study looked at matched synovial fluid samples from ankylosing spondylitis patients. Disease-linked clones were reported to be significantly enriched there.

This receptor was obtained from a male donor with ankylosing spondylitis. The sample comprised synovial fluid, either unsorted or a sorted T cell fraction (not recorded which). V is TRBV9 and J is TRBJ1-5, with 7 bases fitting TRBD1. Here the CDR3 DNA reads TGTGCCAGCAGCGCCCAGCCCAGGGGGGACAGAAGGAGTAGCAATCAGCCCCAGCATTTT. This translates into CASSAQPRGDRRSSNQPQHF.